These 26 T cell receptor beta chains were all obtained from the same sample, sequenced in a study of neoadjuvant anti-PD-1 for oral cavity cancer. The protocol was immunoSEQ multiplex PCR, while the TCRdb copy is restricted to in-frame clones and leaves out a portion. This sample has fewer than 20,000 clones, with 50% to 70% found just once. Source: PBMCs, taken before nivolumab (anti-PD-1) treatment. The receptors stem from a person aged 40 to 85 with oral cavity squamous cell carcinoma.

CDR3 in DNA: TGTGCCAGCAGCTTAGGGGCTAGAAGTGAGCAGTTCTTC. Translation: CASSLGARSEQFF. The chain links TRBV7-6 to TRBJ2-1; D gene uncertain. CDR3 length equals 13 residues. From germline, CDR1 is SGHVS and CDR2 FNYEAQ. V was trimmed by 1 base and J by 9 bases, leaving 10 bases between them. Full variable domain (remainder filled in from reference TRBV7-6 and TRBJ2-1): GAGVSQSPRYKVTKRGQDVALRCDPISGHVSLYWYRQALGQGPEFLTYFNYEAQQDKSGLPNDRFSAERPEGSISTLTIQRTEQRDSAMYRCASSLGARSEQFFGPGTRLTVL.

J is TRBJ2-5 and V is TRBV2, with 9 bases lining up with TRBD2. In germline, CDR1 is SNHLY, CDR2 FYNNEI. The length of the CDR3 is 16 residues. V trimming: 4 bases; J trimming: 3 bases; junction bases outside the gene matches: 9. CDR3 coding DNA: TGTGCCAGCAGTGTAGTGACTAGCGGCTCCAAAGAGACCCAGTACTTC. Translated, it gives CASSVVTSGSKETQYF.

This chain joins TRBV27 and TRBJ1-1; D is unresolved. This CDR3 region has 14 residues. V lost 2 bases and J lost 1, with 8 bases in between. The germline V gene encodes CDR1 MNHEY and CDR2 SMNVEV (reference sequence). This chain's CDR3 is CASSLNEGNTEAFF. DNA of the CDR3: TGTGCCAGCAGTTTAAACGAGGGGAACACTGAAGCTTTCTTT.

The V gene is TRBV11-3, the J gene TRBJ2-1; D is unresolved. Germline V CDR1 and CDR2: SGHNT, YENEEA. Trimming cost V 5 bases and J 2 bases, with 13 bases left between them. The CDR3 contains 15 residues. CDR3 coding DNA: TGTGCCAGCAGCCTTGGACGGAGCACCTACAATGAGCAGTTCTTC. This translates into CASSLGRSTYNEQFF.

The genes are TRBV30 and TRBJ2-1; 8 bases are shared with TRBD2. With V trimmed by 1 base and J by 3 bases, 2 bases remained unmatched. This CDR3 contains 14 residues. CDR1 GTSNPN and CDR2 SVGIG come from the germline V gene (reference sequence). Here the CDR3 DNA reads TGTGCCTGGAGTGAAACTAGCGGCTACAATGAGCAGTTCTTC. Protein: CAWSETSGYNEQFF.

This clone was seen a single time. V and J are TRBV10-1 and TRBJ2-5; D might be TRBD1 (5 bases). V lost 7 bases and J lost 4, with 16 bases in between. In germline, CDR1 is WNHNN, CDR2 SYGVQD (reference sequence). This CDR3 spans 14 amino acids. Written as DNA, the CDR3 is TGCGCCAGCAACGCAGGGTTGCCTGGAGAGACCCAGTACTTC. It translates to CASNAGLPGETQYF.

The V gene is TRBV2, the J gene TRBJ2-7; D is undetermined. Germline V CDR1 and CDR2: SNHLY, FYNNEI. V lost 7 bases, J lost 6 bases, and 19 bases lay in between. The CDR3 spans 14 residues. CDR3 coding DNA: TGTGCCAGCACCCCCAGGACGGCCCTGAGCGAGCAGTACTTC. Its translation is CASTPRTALSEQYF.

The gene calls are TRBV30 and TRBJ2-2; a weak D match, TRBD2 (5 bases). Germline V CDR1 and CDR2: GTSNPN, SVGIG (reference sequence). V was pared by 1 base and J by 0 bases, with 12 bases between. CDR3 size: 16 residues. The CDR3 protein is CAWSGYEAANTGELFF. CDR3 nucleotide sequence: TGTGCCTGGAGTGGCTATGAAGCGGCGAACACCGGGGAGCTGTTTTTT.

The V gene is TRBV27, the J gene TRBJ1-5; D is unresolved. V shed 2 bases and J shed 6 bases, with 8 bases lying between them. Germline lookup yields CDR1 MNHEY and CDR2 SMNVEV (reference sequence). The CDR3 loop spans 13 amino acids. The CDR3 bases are TGTGCCAGCAGTTTACTTAAAGGTCAGCCCCAGCATTTT. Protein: CASSLLKGQPQHF.

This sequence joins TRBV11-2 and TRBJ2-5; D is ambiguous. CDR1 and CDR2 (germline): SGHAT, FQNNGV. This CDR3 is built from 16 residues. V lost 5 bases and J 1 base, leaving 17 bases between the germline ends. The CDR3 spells CASSPESPWAQETQYF. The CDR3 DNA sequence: TGTGCCAGCAGCCCCGAGTCCCCCTGGGCCCAAGAGACCCAGTACTTC.

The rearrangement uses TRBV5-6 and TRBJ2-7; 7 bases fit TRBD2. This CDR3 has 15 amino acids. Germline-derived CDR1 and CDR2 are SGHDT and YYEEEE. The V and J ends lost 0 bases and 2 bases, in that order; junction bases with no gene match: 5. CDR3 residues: CASSLGQAGPYEQYF. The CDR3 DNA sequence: TGTGCCAGCAGCTTGGGACAAGCGGGGCCCTACGAGCAGTACTTC.

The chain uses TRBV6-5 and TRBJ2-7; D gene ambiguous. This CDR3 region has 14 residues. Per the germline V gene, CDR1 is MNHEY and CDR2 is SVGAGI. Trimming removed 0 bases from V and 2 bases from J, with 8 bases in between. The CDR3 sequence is CASSYSRGAYEQYF. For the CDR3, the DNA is TGTGCCAGCAGTTACTCCAGAGGCGCCTACGAGCAGTACTTC.

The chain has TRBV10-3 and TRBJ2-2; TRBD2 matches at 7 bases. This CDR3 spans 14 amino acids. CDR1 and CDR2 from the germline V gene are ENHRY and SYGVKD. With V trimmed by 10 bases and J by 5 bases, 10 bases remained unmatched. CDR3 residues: CATTGGLTTGELFF. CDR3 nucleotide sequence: TGTGCCACCACGGGGGGACTAACGACCGGGGAGCTGTTTTTT.

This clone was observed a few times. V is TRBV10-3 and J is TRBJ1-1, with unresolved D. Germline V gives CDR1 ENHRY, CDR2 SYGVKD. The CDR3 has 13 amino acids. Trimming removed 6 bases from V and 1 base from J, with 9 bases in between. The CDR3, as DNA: TGTGCCATCAGATTGGAGGAGAACACTGAAGCTTTCTTT. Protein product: CAIRLEENTEAFF.

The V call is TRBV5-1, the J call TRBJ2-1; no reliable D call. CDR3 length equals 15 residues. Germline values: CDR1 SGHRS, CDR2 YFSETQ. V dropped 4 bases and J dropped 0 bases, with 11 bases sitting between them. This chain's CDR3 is CASSESQSSYNEQFF. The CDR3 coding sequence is TGCGCCAGCAGCGAAAGTCAGAGCTCCTACAATGAGCAGTTCTTC.

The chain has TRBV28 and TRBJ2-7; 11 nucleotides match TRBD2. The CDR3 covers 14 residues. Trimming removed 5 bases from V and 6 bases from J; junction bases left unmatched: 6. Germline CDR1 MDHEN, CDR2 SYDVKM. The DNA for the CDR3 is TGTGCCAGCAGTATCTCGACTAGCGGGACCGAGCAGTACTTC. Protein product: CASSISTSGTEQYF.

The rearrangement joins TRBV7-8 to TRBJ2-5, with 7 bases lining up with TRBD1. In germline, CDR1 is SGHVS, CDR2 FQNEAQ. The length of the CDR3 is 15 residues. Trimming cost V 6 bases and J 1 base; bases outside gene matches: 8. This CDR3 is CASSRTDRVQETQYF. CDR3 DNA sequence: TGTGCCAGCAGTCGTACCGACAGGGTCCAAGAGACCCAGTACTTC.

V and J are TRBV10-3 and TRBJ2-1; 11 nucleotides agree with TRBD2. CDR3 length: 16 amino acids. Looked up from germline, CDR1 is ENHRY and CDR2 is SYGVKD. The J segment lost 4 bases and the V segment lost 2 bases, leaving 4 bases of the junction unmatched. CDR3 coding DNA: TGTGCCATCAGTGAGGCTAGCGGGAGGTCTTACAATGAGCAGTTCTTC. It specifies CAISEASGRSYNEQFF.

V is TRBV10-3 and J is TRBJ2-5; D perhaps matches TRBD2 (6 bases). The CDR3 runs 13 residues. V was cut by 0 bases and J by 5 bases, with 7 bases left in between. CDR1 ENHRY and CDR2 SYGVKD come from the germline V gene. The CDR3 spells CAISESGGETQYF. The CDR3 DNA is TGTGCCATCAGTGAGTCTGGGGGGGAGACCCAGTACTTC.

CDR3 region: CASSVDSAYGYTF. CDR3 coding DNA: TGTGCCAGCAGCGTAGACTCGGCGTATGGCTACACCTTC. V usage is TRBV9 and J usage is TRBJ1-2; unclear D gene. This CDR3 region has 13 residues. Germline lookup yields CDR1 SGDLS and CDR2 YYNGEE. The V gene lost 0 bases and the J gene lost 5 bases, with 8 bases spanning the gap.

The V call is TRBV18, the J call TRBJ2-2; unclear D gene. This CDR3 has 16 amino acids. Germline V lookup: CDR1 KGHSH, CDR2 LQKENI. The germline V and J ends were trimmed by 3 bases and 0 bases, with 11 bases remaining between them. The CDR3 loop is CASSPWGTSNTGELFF. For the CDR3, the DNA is TGTGCCAGCTCACCCTGGGGAACCTCGAACACCGGGGAGCTGTTTTTT.

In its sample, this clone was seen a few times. CDR3 in amino acids: CASSEYSVGNTIYF. The CDR3 DNA reads as TGTGCCAGCAGTGAGTACAGCGTCGGAAACACCATATATTTT. J is TRBJ1-3 and V is TRBV25-1; D is unclear. The V end lost 3 bases, the J end lost 4 bases, and 10 bases lay between the germline ends. The CDR3 length is 14 residues. CDR1 and CDR2 from the germline V gene are MGHDK and SYGVNS.

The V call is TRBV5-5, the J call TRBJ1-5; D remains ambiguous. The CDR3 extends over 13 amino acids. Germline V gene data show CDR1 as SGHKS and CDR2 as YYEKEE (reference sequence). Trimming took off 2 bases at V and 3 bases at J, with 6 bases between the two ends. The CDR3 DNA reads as TGTGCCAGCAGCTTCTTTTCCAATCAGCCCCAGCATTTT. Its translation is CASSFFSNQPQHF.

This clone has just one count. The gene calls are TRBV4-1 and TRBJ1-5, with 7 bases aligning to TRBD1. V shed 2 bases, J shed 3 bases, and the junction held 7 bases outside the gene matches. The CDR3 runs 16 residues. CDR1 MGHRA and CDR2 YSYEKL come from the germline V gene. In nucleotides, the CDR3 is TGCGCCAGCAGCCAAAACTCGGGGACAGACAATCAGCCCCAGCATTTT. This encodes CASSQNSGTDNQPQHF.

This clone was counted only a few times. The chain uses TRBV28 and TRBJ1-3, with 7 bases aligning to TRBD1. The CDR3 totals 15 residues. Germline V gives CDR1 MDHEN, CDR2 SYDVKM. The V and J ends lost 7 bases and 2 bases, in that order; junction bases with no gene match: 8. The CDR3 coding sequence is TGTGCCAGCACCCAAGTTCAGGGGGCTGGAAACACCATATATTTT. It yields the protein CASTQVQGAGNTIYF.

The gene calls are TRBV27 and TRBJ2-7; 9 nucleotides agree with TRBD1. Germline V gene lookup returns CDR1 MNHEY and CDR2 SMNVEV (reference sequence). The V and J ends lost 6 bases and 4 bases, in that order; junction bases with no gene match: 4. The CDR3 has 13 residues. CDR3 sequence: CASRGTGLYEQYF. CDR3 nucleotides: TGTGCCAGCAGGGGGACAGGGCTTTACGAGCAGTACTTC.